This entry is about one T cell receptor (beta chain). The data originate from a study of blood T cells in healthy people across ages. Germline values: CDR1 SNHLY, CDR2 FYNNEI. The V and J ends lost 6 bases and 2 bases respectively, with 6 bases between them. The CDR3 spans 12 residues. Then a second PCR, running roughly 7 to 11 cycles, was carried out with a sample-barcoded 5' primer and a J-beta primer mix. Each CDR3 protein gets one entry after TCRdb re-called the 5' RACE reads with MiXCR. The table has roughly 680,000 distinct CDR3 sequences, 45% to 60% seen once. The sequenced sample was blood. This sequence joins TRBV2 and TRBJ2-3; D is unclear. The sequence was obtained from a woman aged 80 or over in good health. The CDR3 nucleotides read TGTGCCAGCAGGAGTGACACAGATACGCAGTATTTT. Its translation is CASRSDTDTQYF.